This T cell receptor beta chain was found in a study of CD8+ T cells in alopecia areata. Reverse transcribed after extraction, RNA yielded cDNA as the sequencing template. Sequencing used immunoSEQ multiplex PCR; TCRdb keeps in-frame clones, though not all of them. This sample has about 150,000 clones, with 55% to 65% found just once. Germline V gives CDR1 SGDLS, CDR2 YYNGEE. V was cut by 4 bases and J by 1 base, with 13 bases left in between. The CDR3 runs 15 residues. Sequenced material: CD4+ T cells sorted from blood. The gene calls are TRBV9 and TRBJ2-3; D is undetermined. The receptor was derived from a human donor in good health. CDR3 in DNA: TGTGCCAGCAGCAGAACGGCAAGCGGCACAGATACGCAGTATTTT. Protein product: CASSRTASGTDTQYF.